Listed here is a single TCR beta chain. Participant-reported clinical history was the basis for cohort assignment. Sequencing was performed with immunoSEQ multiplex PCR; in TCRdb, only in-frame clones are kept and a portion is missing. The sample has about 150,000 clones; about 85% are singletons. CDR3 size: 16 residues. The ends lost 4 bases at V and 0 bases at J; junction bases unmatched: 9. Per the germline V gene, CDR1 is SGHRS and CDR2 is YFSETQ. The data derive from a study of blood T cell repertoires in COVID-19. About the study: T cells, B-cell-depleted T cells, or PBMCs provided the cDNA or gDNA that served as material.

The TCR sequence derives from a woman aged 40 to 49 who had recovered from COVID-19. Sequences were obtained from PBMCs or T cells enriched from blood (not recorded which). V gene TRBV5-1 combines with J gene TRBJ1-1; 7 bases align to TRBD1. The CDR3 region has the DNA TGCGCCAGCAGCCATCAAGACAGGGATCTGAACACTGAAGCTTTCTTT. It encodes CASSHQDRDLNTEAFF.